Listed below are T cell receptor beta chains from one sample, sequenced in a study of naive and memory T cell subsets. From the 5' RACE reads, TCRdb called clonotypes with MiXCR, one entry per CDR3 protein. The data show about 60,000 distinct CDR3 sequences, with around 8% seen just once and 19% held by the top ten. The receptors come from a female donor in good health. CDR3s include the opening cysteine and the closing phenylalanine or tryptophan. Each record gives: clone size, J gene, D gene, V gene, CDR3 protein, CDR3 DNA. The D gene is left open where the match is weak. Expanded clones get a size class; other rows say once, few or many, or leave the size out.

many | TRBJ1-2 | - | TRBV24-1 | CATSDSGRNYGYTF | TGTGCCACCAGTGATTCGGGACGGAACTATGGCTACACCTTC
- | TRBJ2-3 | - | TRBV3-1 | CASSRGPLTDTQYF | TGTGCCAGCAGCCGGGGGCCCCTCACAGATACGCAGTATTTT
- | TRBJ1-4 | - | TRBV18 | CASSPPSQVEKLFF | TGTGCCAGCTCACCACCGAGTCAGGTTGAAAAACTGTTTTTT
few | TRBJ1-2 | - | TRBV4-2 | CASGIPAPKEGYTF | TGTGCCAGCGGGATACCCGCCCCCAAGGAGGGCTACACCTTC
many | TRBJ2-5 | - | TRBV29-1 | CSVGGIGTRVETQYF | TGCAGCGTTGGTGGTATAGGGACCCGCGTGGAGACCCAGTACTTC
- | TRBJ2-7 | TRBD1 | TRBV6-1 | CASIRQGIYGEQYF | TGTGCCAGCATACGACAGGGGATATACGGCGAGCAGTACTTC
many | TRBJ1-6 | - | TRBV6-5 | CASSYSDSPLHF | TGTGCCAGCAGTTACTCGGATTCACCCCTCCACTTT
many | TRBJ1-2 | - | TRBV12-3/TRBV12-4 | CASSLGGSLYGYTF | TGTGCCAGCAGTTTAGGGGGCTCCCTCTATGGCTACACCTTC
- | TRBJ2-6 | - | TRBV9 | CASSGRRQVSGANVLTF | TGTGCCAGCAGCGGAAGAAGGCAGGTGTCTGGGGCCAACGTCCTGACTTTC
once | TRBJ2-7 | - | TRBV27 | CASSPLSGGGAYYEQYF | TGTGCCAGCAGTCCATTATCCGGAGGGGGCGCTTACTACGAGCAGTACTTC
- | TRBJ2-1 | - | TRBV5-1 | CASSLTYPSSYNEQFF | TGCGCCAGCAGCTTAACTTATCCGAGCTCCTACAATGAGCAGTTCTTC
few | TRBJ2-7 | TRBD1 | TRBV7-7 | CASSRGLGTGGGEQYF | TGTGCTAGCAGCCGAGGTCTCGGGACAGGGGGCGGAGAGCAGTACTTC
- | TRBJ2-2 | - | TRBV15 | CATQGNTGELFF | TGTGCCACTCAGGGGAACACCGGGGAGCTGTTTTTT
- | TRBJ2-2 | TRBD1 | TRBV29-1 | CSVRTGAGELFF | TGCAGCGTTCGGACAGGGGCCGGGGAGCTGTTTTTT
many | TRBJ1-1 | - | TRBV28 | CASSLWGMLNTEAFF | TGTGCCAGCAGTTTATGGGGTATGTTGAACACTGAAGCTTTCTTT
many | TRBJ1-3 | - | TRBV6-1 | CASSDPGTGNTIYF | TGTGCCAGCAGTGACCCCGGGACTGGAAACACCATATATTTT
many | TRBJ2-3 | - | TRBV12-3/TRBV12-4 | CASSLAGADTQYF | TGTGCCAGCAGTTTAGCTGGGGCAGATACGCAGTATTTT
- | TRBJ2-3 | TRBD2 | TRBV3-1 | CASSQETSERTDTQYF | TGTGCCAGCAGCCAAGAAACTAGCGAACGCACAGATACGCAGTATTTT
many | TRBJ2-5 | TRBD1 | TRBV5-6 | CASTKLWDRGSETQYF | TGTGCCAGCACTAAACTCTGGGACAGGGGGTCGGAGACCCAGTACTTC
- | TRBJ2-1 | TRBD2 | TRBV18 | CASSPPGGLYEQFF | TGTGCCAGCTCACCACCCGGGGGGTTATATGAGCAGTTCTTC
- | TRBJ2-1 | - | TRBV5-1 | CASSLVGYEQFF | TGCGCCAGCAGCTTGGTGGGGTATGAGCAGTTCTTC
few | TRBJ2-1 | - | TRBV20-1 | CSATWGLGYNEQFF | TGCAGTGCTACGTGGGGTTTGGGGTACAATGAGCAGTTCTTC
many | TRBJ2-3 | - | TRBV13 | CASSLVFASSTDTQYF | TGTGCCAGCAGCTTAGTGTTCGCTAGCAGCACAGATACGCAGTATTTT
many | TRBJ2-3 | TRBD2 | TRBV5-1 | CASSSRGGAGDTQYF | TGCGCCAGCAGCTCACGCGGGGGGGCGGGAGATACGCAGTATTTT
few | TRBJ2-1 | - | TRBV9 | CASSVGRTEQFF | TGTGCCAGCAGCGTAGGCCGAACTGAGCAGTTCTTC
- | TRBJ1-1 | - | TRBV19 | CASTPTDRRTEAFF | TGTGCCAGTACCCCGACCGACAGGAGGACTGAAGCTTTCTTT
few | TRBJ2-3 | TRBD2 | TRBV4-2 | CASSQERPAGGLRTDTQYF | TGTGCCAGCAGCCAAGAGCGCCCAGCGGGGGGGCTACGGACAGATACGCAGTATTTT
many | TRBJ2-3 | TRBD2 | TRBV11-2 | CASSPNSGGAGADTQYF | TGTGCCAGCAGCCCTAACAGCGGGGGGGCCGGCGCAGATACGCAGTATTTT
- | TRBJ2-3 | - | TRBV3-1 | CASSQESPALGTDTQYF | TGTGCCAGCAGCCAAGAATCCCCGGCCCTGGGGACAGATACGCAGTATTTT
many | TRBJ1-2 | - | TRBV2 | CASSEALVWVGKAGYTF | TGTGCCAGCAGTGAAGCCCTAGTATGGGTGGGAAAGGCCGGCTACACCTTC
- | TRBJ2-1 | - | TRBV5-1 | CASSLVSGSNEQFF | TGCGCCAGCAGCTTGGTGTCAGGTAGCAATGAGCAGTTCTTC
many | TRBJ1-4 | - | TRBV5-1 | CASSLGREKLFF | TGCGCCAGCAGCTTGGGTCGAGAAAAACTGTTTTTT
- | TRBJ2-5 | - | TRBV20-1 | CSARVEAGRQETQYF | TGCAGTGCTAGAGTGGAAGCGGGCAGGCAAGAGACCCAGTACTTC
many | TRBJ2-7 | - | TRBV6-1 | CASSKQFFNPAEQYF | TGTGCCAGCAGTAAACAATTCTTCAACCCTGCCGAGCAGTACTTC
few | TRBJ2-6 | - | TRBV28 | CASSFLASGANVLTF | TGTGCCAGCAGTTTCCTGGCTTCTGGGGCCAACGTCCTGACTTTC